This T cell receptor (beta chain) was recovered during a study of shared clonotypes between healthy human individuals. As defined, naive CD8 cells were CD45RO-negative and positively selected for CCR7, with terminally differentiated effector memory CD45RA+ cells excluded. CDR3 length: 14 residues. With 5 bases removed from V and 3 bases from J, the gap between germline ends came to 11 bases. Per germline, CDR1 SEHNR and CDR2 FQNEAQ (reference sequence). Repertoires were generated with immunoSEQ multiplex PCR, while TCRdb's copy carries only in-frame clones and drops some. Among some 2,000,000 clones, 85% to 95% were seen once, and the ten largest hold roughly 1%.

The TCR was taken from a man aged 18-30 years in good health. The sequenced sample consisted of naive CD8+ T cells sorted from blood. The chain links TRBV7-9 to TRBJ2-1; no clear D. The CDR3, as DNA: TGTGCCAGCAGCGCCCGAAGGGACTACAATGAGCAGTTCTTC. Translation gives CASSARRDYNEQFF.